This T cell receptor beta chain was observed in a study of cytotoxic CD8 clonotypes in ibrutinib-treated CLL. From germline, CDR1 is SGHDT and CDR2 YYEEEE. Trimming removed 5 bases at V and 6 bases at J, with 20 bases between. The CDR3 length is 15 residues. Cryopreserved PBMCs yielded about 2.1 micrograms of genomic DNA for TCR beta libraries. This table comes from immunoSEQ multiplex PCR, and its TCRdb copy is limited to in-frame clones, with some not included. The data contain 110,000 or so clones, about 50% of them singletons. Sequencing used PBMCs, obtained after 24 months of ibrutinib treatment. The sequence came from a human donor with chronic lymphocytic leukemia. The genes are TRBV5-6 and TRBJ1-1, with D tentatively TRBD1 (5 bases). For the CDR3, the DNA is TGTGCCAGCAGGCTCAACGGGGGAGGATGGGCTGAAGCTTTCTTT. Protein product: CASRLNGGGWAEAFF.